Included here is one TCR beta chain sequence, with context. Its antigen remains unidentified. Profiled with immunoSEQ multiplex PCR; TCRdb holds only in-frame clones, not every one. The data show a few hundred thousand clones, 85% to 95% seen once. The data stem from a study of T cell responses to AZD1222 COVID-19 vaccine. The CDR3 runs 15 residues. V was pared by 5 bases and J by 1 base, with 14 bases between. CDR1 and CDR2 from the germline V gene are MNHEY and SMNVEV (reference sequence). Study findings and constraints: Per reports, nearly half of all spike-specific TCRs target regions that are unmutated in variants. Vaccine-associated CD4 TCRs spanned spike, dominant at 160-218 and 743-854. Two AZD1222 administrations were followed by greater Spike-specific TCR breadth and depth. Donors were mostly white British, more females; clonal diversity possibly underestimated.

The sequence was collected from an adult in good health. The V call is TRBV27, the J call TRBJ1-2; D possibly corresponds to TRBD1 (5 bases). Sample: peripheral blood, taken on day 0 of AZD1222 vaccination. The CDR3 protein is CASSGTAVNNYGYTF. CDR3 DNA: TGTGCCAGCAGTGGGACGGCGGTTAATAACTATGGCTACACCTTC.